Following are 19 T cell receptor beta chains from one sample sequenced in a study of blood T cell repertoires in COVID-19. Using immunoSEQ multiplex PCR, the repertoire was profiled, and TCRdb retains in-frame clones only, with some absent. The sample consists of under 250,000 clones, about four fifths of them appearing once. Sequenced: peripheral blood. Receptors originate from a man between 45 and 60 years old with acute or convalescent COVID-19.

This chain connects TRBV27 to TRBJ2-2; tentative D call: TRBD2 (6 bases). The V gene lost 4 bases and the J gene lost 6 bases, with 21 bases spanning the gap. CDR1 is MNHEY, CDR2 SMNVEV, per germline (reference sequence). The CDR3 contains 17 residues. Written as DNA, the CDR3 is TGTGCCAGCAGTTGGGGGTTGGGGACTCTCAAGTCCGGGGAGCTGTTTTTT. Its translation is CASSWGLGTLKSGELFF.

The V gene is TRBV5-1, the J gene TRBJ2-7, with a possible D match to TRBD2 (5 bases). Germline lookup yields CDR1 SGHRS and CDR2 YFSETQ. The CDR3 has 16 residues. Deletions cut 6 bases from V and 2 bases from J, with 21 bases between. The CDR3 DNA reads as TGCGCCAGCACGAGAGGCGAGGAGCGGAGAACCTACGAGCAGTACTTC. Its protein product is CASTRGEERRTYEQYF.

The chain links TRBV27 to TRBJ1-3; 7 bases match TRBD1. After removal of 5 bases from V and 1 base from J, the junction contained 8 bases not matched to a gene. Germline loops: CDR1 MNHEY, CDR2 SMNVEV (reference sequence). The CDR3 totals 16 residues. CDR3 protein: CASSPIGTASGNTIYF. The CDR3 DNA reads TGTGCCAGCAGTCCCATAGGGACAGCATCTGGAAACACCATATATTTT.

The V and J genes are TRBV3-1 (or the pseudogene TRBV3-2) and TRBJ1-2, with TRBD1 as a possible D gene (6 bases). Germline V gene sequence: CDR1 LGHDT, CDR2 YNNKEL (reference sequence). The germline V and J ends were trimmed by 2 bases and 6 bases, with 16 bases remaining between them. This CDR3 has 15 residues. The DNA of the CDR3 is TGTGCCAGCAGCCAAAGTACAGGGCCGGGACATGGCTACACCTTC. It codes for CASSQSTGPGHGYTF.

The chain carries TRBV6-4 and TRBJ2-2; TRBD2 aligns across 9 bases. Germline V gives CDR1 MRHNA, CDR2 SNTAGT. CDR3 length equals 16 residues. The V and J ends lost 4 bases and 6 bases, in that order; junction bases with no gene match: 9. The CDR3 bases are TGTGCCAGCAGTGGGGCAGCGGGAGGTCCGTCCGGGGAGCTGTTTTTT. Translating it yields CASSGAAGGPSGELFF.

This sequence joins TRBV13 and TRBJ2-3; a possible D gene is TRBD1 (5 bases). In germline, CDR1 is PRHDT, CDR2 FYEKMQ (reference sequence). The CDR3 sequence is 15 residues long. Trimming took 5 bases from V and 6 from J, leaving 18 bases between them. The CDR3 loop is CASSVTGDPQDTQYF. CDR3 coding DNA: TGTGCCAGCAGCGTAACAGGCGACCCCCAGGATACGCAGTATTTT.

This clone has a single count. The chain recombines TRBV27 with TRBJ2-7; 11 positions match TRBD1. The CDR3 sequence is 15 residues long. V lost 5 bases and J lost 4; bases outside the gene matches: 7. Germline V gene sequence: CDR1 MNHEY, CDR2 SMNVEV (reference sequence). The CDR3: CASSPGTGGLYEQYF. The CDR3 DNA sequence: TGTGCCAGCAGTCCCGGGACAGGGGGACTTTACGAGCAGTACTTC.

The chain couples TRBV28 to TRBJ1-5, with D possibly TRBD1 on 6 matching bases. V gave up 6 bases and J gave up 2 bases, with 14 bases separating them. The CDR3 contains 15 residues. The germline gives CDR1 MDHEN, CDR2 SYDVKM. CDR3 region: CASRPPPGGNQPQHF. CDR3 DNA: TGTGCCAGCAGACCCCCCCCAGGGGGCAATCAGCCCCAGCATTTT.

The chain joins TRBV5-1 to TRBJ1-2; D might be TRBD1 (5 bases). The CDR3 spans 14 residues. Germline V gene sequence: CDR1 SGHRS, CDR2 YFSETQ. V was shortened by 1 base and J by 8 bases, with 15 bases between the two germline ends. CDR3 in amino acids: CASSLPQEGFGYTF. CDR3 coding DNA: TGCGCCAGCAGCTTGCCACAGGAGGGATTCGGCTACACCTTC.

The chain links TRBV4-1 to TRBJ2-7; 7 nucleotides line up with TRBD1. The CDR3 totals 14 residues. With 5 bases clipped from V and 3 bases from J, the junction kept 7 bases outside the gene matches. The V gene's germline CDR1 is MGHRA and CDR2 YSYEKL. CDR3 residues: CASSYPGQHYEQYF. Written as DNA, the CDR3 is TGCGCCAGCAGCTACCCGGGACAGCACTACGAGCAGTACTTC.

The chain combines TRBV9 with TRBJ2-2; weak D call: TRBD2 (5 bases). This CDR3 contains 14 residues. The V end was cut by 2 bases, the J end by 5 bases, with 10 bases between. Germline loops: CDR1 SGDLS, CDR2 YYNGEE. CDR3 sequence: CASSVGSSTGELFF. In DNA, the CDR3 is TGTGCCAGCAGCGTTGGGAGTTCTACCGGGGAGCTGTTTTTT.

The CDR3 loop is CASSVQGGSTDTQYF. Here the CDR3 DNA reads TGTGCCAGCAGCGTCCAGGGGGGCAGCACAGATACGCAGTATTTT. The chain is built from TRBV9 and TRBJ2-3, with a tentative D call TRBD1 (7 bases). CDR1 and CDR2 (germline): SGDLS, YYNGEE. There are 15 residues in the CDR3. With 2 bases removed from V and 0 bases from J, the gap between germline ends came to 10 bases. Combining the CDR3 with reference TRBV9 and TRBJ2-3 gives the whole variable domain DSGVTQTPKHLITATGQRVTLRCSPRSGDLSVYWYQQSLDQGLQFLIQYYNGEERAKGNILERFSAQQFPDLHSELNLSSLELGDSALYFCASSVQGGSTDTQYFGPGTRLTVL.

Only a few counts were recorded for this clone. The chain is built from TRBV6-5 and TRBJ1-2; 8 positions match TRBD1. The CDR3 has 14 amino acids. V was clipped by 5 bases and J by 7 bases; unmatched bases: 9. In germline, CDR1 is MNHEY, CDR2 SVGAGI. CDR3 protein: CASSNAWTGFGYTF. CDR3 DNA: TGTGCCAGCAGTAATGCCTGGACAGGGTTTGGCTACACCTTC.

The rearrangement joins TRBV5-5 to TRBJ1-5; TRBD1 is a possible D gene (6 bases). V was cut by 3 bases and J by 5 bases, with 9 bases left in between. Germline CDR1 and CDR2: SGHKS and YYEKEE (reference sequence). The CDR3 totals 13 residues. This chain's CDR3 is CASSSHRDQPQHF. CDR3 bases: TGTGCCAGCAGCTCCCACAGGGATCAGCCCCAGCATTTT.

This chain uses TRBV28 with TRBJ2-7; tentatively, D is TRBD2 (5 bases). The V end was cut by 7 bases, the J end by 6 bases, with 22 bases between. The CDR3 totals 15 residues. Germline-derived CDR1 and CDR2 are MDHEN and SYDVKM. CDR3 sequence (DNA): TGTGCCAGCATTAAAGGAGGATCTCGCGGACCCGAGCAGTACTTC. Translated: CASIKGGSRGPEQYF.

V gene TRBV19 combines with J gene TRBJ2-7, with D maybe TRBD1 (6 bases). This CDR3 has 13 residues. With 9 bases removed from V and 4 bases from J, the gap between germline ends came to 16 bases. Germline values: CDR1 LNHDA, CDR2 SQIVND (reference sequence). This CDR3 is CASKNGQSYEQYF. CDR3 nucleotide sequence: TGTGCCAGCAAAAACGGACAGTCATACGAGCAGTACTTC. The full variable domain, with the rest looked up from reference TRBV19 and TRBJ2-7, is DGGITQSPKYLFRKEGQNVTLSCEQNLNHDAMYWYRQDPGQGLRLIYYSQIVNDFQKGDIAEGYSVSREKKESFPLTVTSAQKNPTAFYLCASKNGQSYEQYFGPGTRLTVT.

V and J are TRBV5-1 and TRBJ1-6; weak D call: TRBD1 (5 bases). Germline values: CDR1 SGHRS, CDR2 YFSETQ. CDR3 length: 14 amino acids. With 5 bases removed from V and 7 bases from J, the gap between germline ends came to 13 bases. This CDR3 reads CASSSQGPNSPLHF. The CDR3 DNA sequence: TGCGCCAGCAGTTCTCAGGGTCCCAATTCACCCCTCCACTTT.

This clone was detected many times. The V gene is TRBV2, the J gene TRBJ2-5; D remains ambiguous. This CDR3 contains 13 residues. V lost 5 bases and J 1 base, leaving 8 bases between the germline ends. The germline V gene has CDR1 SNHLY and CDR2 FYNNEI. For the CDR3, the DNA is TGTGCCAGCAGTAGACTGCTCCAAGAGACCCAGTACTTC. Its translation is CASSRLLQETQYF.

The chain recombines TRBV9 with TRBJ1-4; 10 bases map to TRBD1. Looked up from germline, CDR1 is SGDLS and CDR2 is YYNGEE. The junction had 4 bases not matched to a gene; V was cut back by 4 bases and J by 4 bases. CDR3 length equals 15 residues. In nucleotides, the CDR3 is TGTGCCAGCAGCAACGGACAGGGGGTTAATGAAAAACTGTTTTTT. It encodes CASSNGQGVNEKLFF.